Here is one T cell receptor beta chain with its context. What it binds is not known. The sample is drawn from a study of shared clonotypes between healthy human individuals. For the study at large: Donors, aged 18 to 49, were a couple of women and a few men. The study's findings and limits: With few donors, the genetic and exposure-history diversity represented was limited. Specimens sampled were limited to blood, with tissue repertoires likely differing.

The repertoire was sequenced with immunoSEQ multiplex PCR; TCRdb's copy has only in-frame clones and lacks some. The sample lists roughly 650,000 clones, about 96% occurring once. CDR1 and CDR2 (germline): MDHEN, SYDVKM. Trimming removed 8 bases from V and 3 bases from J; junction bases left unmatched: 9. CDR3 length: 14 residues. Sequencing used naive CD4+ T cells sorted from blood. Indicated subset: CD45RA+ positively selected. The receptor comes from a woman younger than 45 in good health. The rearrangement links TRBV28 to TRBJ1-2; 7 positions match TRBD1. The chain's CDR3 is CASYRGEGDYGYTF. CDR3 in DNA: TGTGCCAGCTACAGGGGAGAGGGTGACTATGGCTACACCTTC.